This TCR beta chain was sequenced during a study of T cell clones after liver transplantation. This clone is medium-sized within its sample. Its antigen is unidentified. The method was immunoSEQ multiplex PCR; TCRdb's version includes in-frame clones alone and lacks a portion of them. Of around 530 clones in the sample, around 38% were seen once. Proliferating CFSE-low MLR cells were sequenced to define alloreactive TCRbeta sequences. Trimming took off 3 bases at V and 2 bases at J, with 19 bases between the two ends. Germline CDR1 LGHNA, CDR2 YNFKEQ. The CDR3 runs to 17 residues. The receptor's source is a human patient who received a liver transplant. Some of these T cells may belong to the graft donor. The V and J genes are TRBV4-2 and TRBJ1-2; D is perhaps TRBD1 (6 bases). Sequenced: CD8+ T cells from cultured PBMCs. The CDR3 nucleotides are TGTGCCAGCAGCCACCAGACAGGCGGACCAGCGAACTATGGCTACACCTTC. Residues: CASSHQTGGPANYGYTF.